This T cell receptor beta chain originates from a study of T-cell memory formation after mild COVID-19. Overall study context: Each donor largely had its own TCR clusters.

Study findings and constraints: Clones contracting over day 15 to 85 were CD4/CD8 balanced, with later expanders leaning CD4+. Contracting CD4+ clones lay largely in CM and EM, with CD8+ ones residing in EMRA. Among clones peaking at day 37 in the second wave, SARS-CoV-2 specificity remained unconfirmed.

The CDR3 is 15 amino acids. Unmatched junction bases numbered 6, after V lost 1 base and J lost 6 bases. Germline CDR1 is SGHAT and CDR2 is FQNNGV. TCRdb recomputed calls from the 5' RACE reads with MiXCR, one row per CDR3 protein. The sample includes about 350,000 distinct CDR3 sequences, over 13% of them seen just once. This clonotype was found many times. Antigen unknown. Sample: PBMCs or a T cell subset sorted from them (not recorded which). This clonotype was sampled from a man aged 18 to 30 who had mild COVID-19 (a few samples of this study predate the infection). Cell type and time point are not known. V gene TRBV11-2 combines with J gene TRBJ2-1; 7 bases map to TRBD1. The CDR3 nucleotides read TGTGCCAGCAGCTTAGGGTGGACAGGTATCAATGAGCAGTTCTTC. Translating it yields CASSLGWTGINEQFF.